The entry below gives a single T cell receptor (beta chain) sequence along with its context. The sample belongs to a study of cytotoxic CD8 clonotypes in ibrutinib-treated CLL. Germline CDR1 and CDR2: SGHNT and YENEEA. This CDR3 is 14 amino acids long. J gave up 4 bases and V 5 bases, and 6 bases lay outside the gene matches. TCRdb's copy holds only in-frame clones and misses some; the assay was immunoSEQ multiplex PCR. This table holds tens of thousands of clones, approximately 60% found once. The sample consisted of PBMCs, taken after 24 months of ibrutinib treatment. The receptor comes from a human donor with chronic lymphocytic leukemia. The rearrangement joins TRBV11-3 to TRBJ2-7; 9 positions match TRBD2. This CDR3 reads CASSPSAGGYEQYF. DNA for the CDR3: TGTGCCAGCAGCCCCTCCGCGGGAGGGTACGAGCAGTACTTC.